This T cell receptor beta chain was recorded in a study of T cell responses to AZD1222 COVID-19 vaccine. General study results and limits: After two AZD1222 doses, spike-specific TCR breadth and depth rose versus day 0.

As for this clone: Antigen: not known.

Germline V lookup: CDR1 LNHDA, CDR2 SQIVND (reference sequence). The CDR3 is 14 amino acids. The V end lost 7 bases, the J end lost 0 bases, and 10 bases lay between the germline ends. Repertoires were generated with immunoSEQ multiplex PCR, while TCRdb's copy carries only in-frame clones and drops some. The data contain approximately 82,000 clones, 80% to 90% of them singletons. This chain uses TRBV19 with TRBJ1-3, with a weak D call TRBD1 (6 bases). Sequencing was performed on peripheral blood, taken on day 0 of AZD1222 vaccination. The clonotype comes from an adult in good health. The DNA for the CDR3 is TGTGCCAGTACCACAGGGTACTCTGGAAACACCATATATTTT. Its protein product is CASTTGYSGNTIYF.